These 26 T cell receptor beta chains came from one sample sequenced in a study of blood T cell repertoires in COVID-19. Measured with immunoSEQ multiplex PCR; TCRdb has only the in-frame clones, and not every one. The repertoire holds some 65,000 clones, with about 90% as singletons. The sequencing input was peripheral blood. The receptors stem from a middle-aged man with COVID-19, enrolled during active disease.

This chain connects TRBV6-1 to TRBJ2-3; 7 bases match TRBD1. V shed 3 bases and J 2 bases; nucleotides not matched to a gene: 5. The V gene's germline CDR1 is MNHNS and CDR2 SASEGT. CDR3 length: 15 amino acids. In DNA, the CDR3 is TGTGCCAGCAGTGAGAGGACAGGATCCACAGATACGCAGTATTTT. Translation gives CASSERTGSTDTQYF.

The chain couples TRBV7-9 to TRBJ2-3; a weak D match, TRBD2 (7 bases). Germline loops: CDR1 SEHNR, CDR2 FQNEAQ (reference sequence). The CDR3 is 15 residues long. Deletions cut 5 bases from V and 2 bases from J, with 14 bases between. The CDR3 here is CASSLAAGATDTQYF. As DNA, the CDR3 is TGTGCCAGCAGCCTGGCTGCGGGGGCCACAGATACGCAGTATTTT.

The chain recombines TRBV6-5 with TRBJ2-2; no clear D. This CDR3 spans 16 amino acids. V lost 4 bases, J lost 2 bases, and 14 bases lay in between. Germline V gives CDR1 MNHEY, CDR2 SVGAGI. The chain's CDR3 is CASSLRGRTNTGELFF. In DNA form, the CDR3 reads TGTGCCAGCAGTTTACGTGGCAGAACCAACACCGGGGAGCTGTTTTTT.

V gene TRBV28 combines with J gene TRBJ2-1; 8 bases are a match to TRBD1. This CDR3 spans 14 amino acids. Germline values: CDR1 MDHEN, CDR2 SYDVKM. The junction had 6 bases not matched to a gene; V was cut back by 8 bases and J by 3 bases. CDR3 region: CASDTGGNYNEQFF. CDR3 nucleotide sequence: TGTGCCAGCGATACAGGGGGGAACTACAATGAGCAGTTCTTC. Full variable domain (remainder filled in from reference TRBV28 and TRBJ2-1): DVKVTQSSRYLVKRTGEKVFLECVQDMDHENMFWYRQDPGLGLRLIYFSYDVKMKEKGDIPEGYSVSREKKERFSLILESASTNQTSMYLCASDTGGNYNEQFFGPGTRLTVL.

A single count supports this clone. Its ends do not fully match the called genes, so a read error is possible. The chain uses TRBV28 and TRBJ2-7, with TRBD1 as a possible D gene (6 bases). The CDR3 spans 13 residues. CDR1 and CDR2 from the germline V gene are MDHEN and SYDVKM. The CDR3: CASSTPPTGRSNF. The DNA of the CDR3 is TGTGCCAGCAGTACTCCCCCTACAGGGCGGTCTAACTTC.

This clone appeared a single time. The chain employs TRBV10-3 and TRBJ2-3; the match to TRBD2 covers 10 bases. CDR1 and CDR2 from the germline V gene are ENHRY and SYGVKD. With V trimmed by 4 bases and J by 10 bases, 14 bases remained unmatched. The CDR3 is 16 residues long. CDR3 DNA: TGTGCCATCAGTGGAGAAAGCGGGGGGGCAAAAAATGCGCAGTATTTT. Protein sequence: CAISGESGGAKNAQYF.

The chain employs TRBV6-6 and TRBJ2-2, with TRBD1 identical over 10 bases. The CDR3 is made up of 16 amino acids. Germline values: CDR1 MNHNY, CDR2 SVGAGI (reference sequence). With V trimmed by 0 bases and J by 6 bases, 4 bases remained unmatched. CDR3 DNA: TGTGCCAGCAGTTACTCGGGGACAGGGGCCGCCGGGGAGCTGTTTTTT. Protein sequence: CASSYSGTGAAGELFF.

The chain links TRBV5-6 to TRBJ2-3; 10 nucleotides match TRBD2. J was trimmed by 1 base and V by 4 bases; bases with no gene match: 3. Germline CDR1 and CDR2: SGHDT and YYEEEE. The CDR3 sequence is 15 residues long. DNA for the CDR3: TGTGCCAGCAGCCGGCTAGCGGGGGGCACAGATACGCAGTATTTT. This gives the protein CASSRLAGGTDTQYF.

The genes are TRBV19 and TRBJ1-4; TRBD1 agrees at 11 bases. The V gene's germline CDR1 is LNHDA and CDR2 SQIVND (reference sequence). CDR3 length: 16 amino acids. Trimming removed 4 bases from V and 2 bases from J; junction bases left unmatched: 3. The DNA for the CDR3 is TGTGCCAGTAGTACCGGACAGGGGGCGACTAATGAAAAACTGTTTTTT. It translates to CASSTGQGATNEKLFF.

The chain links TRBV3-1 (or the pseudogene TRBV3-2) to TRBJ2-3; 10 nucleotides agree with TRBD2. Germline assignment: CDR1 LGHDT and CDR2 YNNKEL (reference sequence). V lost 8 bases and J lost 1; bases outside the gene matches: 6. The CDR3 is 15 residues long. CDR3 loop: CASFLSGGGTDTQYF. CDR3 DNA sequence: TGTGCCAGCTTCCTCAGCGGGGGGGGCACAGATACGCAGTATTTT.

The table lists this clone with a count of one. The chain combines TRBV3-1 (or the pseudogene TRBV3-2) with TRBJ1-2; D unresolved. The CDR3 sequence is 13 residues long. Looked up from germline, CDR1 is LGHDT and CDR2 is YNNKEL (reference sequence). The V gene lost 1 base and the J gene lost 2 bases, with 5 bases spanning the gap. CDR3 in amino acids: CASSQGHNYGYTF. CDR3 nucleotide sequence: TGTGCCAGCAGCCAAGGACACAACTATGGCTACACCTTC.

The chain links TRBV14 to TRBJ2-5, with a possible D match to TRBD1 (5 bases). Germline assignment: CDR1 SGHDN and CDR2 FVKESK. The V gene lost 2 bases and the J gene lost 5 bases, with 15 bases spanning the gap. This CDR3 is 15 amino acids long. CDR3 DNA sequence: TGTGCCAGCAGCCAACTCCGAGCTCAGGGTGAGACCCAGTACTTC. It yields the protein CASSQLRAQGETQYF.

This chain links TRBV18 with TRBJ2-3; possibly TRBD1 for D (6 bases). The CDR3 consists of 15 residues. Trimming left V 3 bases short and J 0 bases short, with 10 bases between. Germline loops: CDR1 KGHSH, CDR2 LQKENI. CDR3 protein: CASSPDRSSTDTQYF. Written as DNA, the CDR3 is TGTGCCAGCTCACCGGACAGATCTAGCACAGATACGCAGTATTTT.

This chain joins TRBV3-1 (or the pseudogene TRBV3-2) and TRBJ2-5, with 8 positions matching TRBD2. The CDR3 extends over 15 amino acids. CDR1 is LGHDT, CDR2 YNNKEL, per germline (reference sequence). Trimming took 4 bases from V and 2 from J; bases not matched to a gene: 6. This CDR3 reads CASSRPSGGQETQYF. The CDR3 DNA follows: TGTGCCAGCAGCCGACCCAGCGGGGGTCAAGAGACCCAGTACTTC.

The DNA of the CDR3 is TGCGCCAGCAGGTGGACTAGCGGGGGGGCCCGTGGCACAGATACGCAGTATTTT. It yields the protein CASRWTSGGARGTDTQYF. The V gene is TRBV5-1, the J gene TRBJ2-3; 15 bases are a match to TRBD2. Germline V gene data show CDR1 as SGHRS and CDR2 as YFSETQ. The V segment lost 5 bases and the J segment 1 base; nucleotides outside the gene matches: 8. The CDR3 sequence is 18 residues long. Complete variable domain (other parts from reference TRBV5-1 and TRBJ2-3): KAGVTQTPRYLIKTRGQQVTLSCSPISGHRSVSWYQQTPGQGLQFLFEYFSETQRNKGNFPGRFSGRQFSNSRSEMNVSTLELGDSALYLCASRWTSGGARGTDTQYFGPGTRLTVL.

This clone was observed once. The CDR3 here is CASSLVGSGGSTDTQYF. In nucleotides, the CDR3 is TGTGCCAGCAGCTTGGTGGGTAGCGGGGGGAGCACAGATACGCAGTATTTT. The chain uses TRBV5-6 and TRBJ2-3, with TRBD2 identical over 10 bases. Per the germline V gene, CDR1 is SGHDT and CDR2 is YYEEEE. J was trimmed by 0 bases and V by 0 bases; bases with no gene match: 4. CDR3 length: 17 amino acids.

V usage is TRBV5-1 and J usage is TRBJ2-2; maybe TRBD1 (6 bases). CDR1 SGHRS and CDR2 YFSETQ come from the germline V gene. This CDR3 has 14 amino acids. Trimming removed 4 bases from V and 4 bases from J, with 11 bases in between. This chain's CDR3 is CASSPRTATGELFF. CDR3 coding DNA: TGCGCCAGCAGCCCGCGGACAGCCACCGGGGAGCTGTTTTTT.

This clone was detected a few times. This chain joins TRBV19 and TRBJ2-6; TRBD1 might be the D (6 bases). Germline CDR1 and CDR2: LNHDA and SQIVND (reference sequence). CDR3 length: 15 residues. V was pared by 3 bases and J by 4 bases, with 10 bases between. CDR3 sequence (DNA): TGTGCCAGTAGTATCAACAGGGCAGGGGCCAACGTCCTGACTTTC. It yields the protein CASSINRAGANVLTF.

The chain has TRBV6-1 and TRBJ2-7, with D unresolved. Germline-derived CDR1 and CDR2 are MNHNS and SASEGT. The CDR3 sequence is 13 residues long. V lost 3 bases and J 2 bases, leaving 8 bases between the germline ends. CDR3 bases: TGTGCCAGCAGTGACCCAGAAACCTACGAGCAGTACTTC. Translation: CASSDPETYEQYF.

V is TRBV12-5 and J is TRBJ1-5; D gene uncertain. Trimming stripped 0 bases from V and 6 bases from J, with 9 bases between. Per the germline V gene, CDR1 is LGHNT and CDR2 is FRNRAP. The CDR3 has 14 amino acids. The DNA of the CDR3 is TGTGCTAGTGGTTTGGTAGCGGGGTTTCAGCCCCAGCATTTT. It translates to CASGLVAGFQPQHF.

The chain recombines TRBV10-1 with TRBJ2-7; D unclear. Germline V CDR1 and CDR2: WNHNN, SYGVQD (reference sequence). The CDR3 covers 14 residues. Trimming pared 4 bases from V and 2 bases from J, leaving 12 bases between. The CDR3: CASSGREEPYEQYF. The CDR3, as DNA: TGCGCCAGCAGTGGACGAGAGGAGCCCTACGAGCAGTACTTC.

For the CDR3, the DNA is TGTGCCAGCACCCTACAGGGTGGGGGCACTGAAGCTTTCTTT. This sequence encodes CASTLQGGGTEAFF. This chain links TRBV2 with TRBJ1-1; possible D gene TRBD1, 6 bases. Germline CDR1 reads SNHLY; CDR2 reads FYNNEI. This CDR3 has 14 amino acids. The V end was cut by 7 bases, the J end by 4 bases, with 16 bases between.

The CDR3: CASSQGQGGEKLFF. Here the CDR3 DNA reads TGCGCCAGCAGCCAAGGGCAGGGTGGTGAAAAACTGTTTTTT. The chain employs TRBV4-1 and TRBJ1-4, with D perhaps matching TRBD1 (5 bases). Germline V gene lookup returns CDR1 MGHRA and CDR2 YSYEKL. CDR3 length: 14 residues. With 1 base removed from V and 7 bases from J, the gap between germline ends came to 10 bases.

V and J are TRBV6-5 and TRBJ2-1; D is undetermined. This CDR3 has 12 amino acids. V was pared by 5 bases and J by 9 bases, with 11 bases between. CDR1 and CDR2 from the germline V gene are MNHEY and SVGAGI. The CDR3 protein is CASSQNLGEQFF. DNA for the CDR3: TGTGCCAGCAGTCAGAACCTAGGTGAGCAGTTCTTC.

J is TRBJ1-1 and V is TRBV11-2; 8 nucleotides line up with TRBD1. The CDR3 totals 14 residues. The V gene's germline CDR1 is SGHAT and CDR2 FQNNGV. V shed 5 bases and J 3 bases; nucleotides not matched to a gene: 5. CDR3 nucleotides: TGTGCCAGCAGCACCGGGACAGGCGACACTGAAGCTTTCTTT. Translated: CASSTGTGDTEAFF.

Regarding this clone: Other DNA sequences in this sample translate to the same CDR3. V gene TRBV7-2 combines with J gene TRBJ2-5, with D possibly TRBD2 on 7 matching bases. The CDR3 covers 14 residues. V lost 0 bases and J 5 bases, leaving 10 bases between the germline ends. CDR1 is SGHTA and CDR2 is FQGNSA in the germline V gene. The CDR3 nucleotides are TGTGCCAGCAGCTTAGCGGGGGGGCGGGAGACCCAGTACTTC. This codes for CASSLAGGRETQYF.